What follows describes a single T cell receptor (beta chain). It was by negative magnetic separation that total CD8+ T cells were enriched. RNA was obtained from duplicate vials of over 120,000 sorted CD8+ T cells per subset. TCR beta libraries were made by UMI-labeled 5' RACE. TCRdb re-called the 5' RACE reads; one entry per CDR3 protein, DNA not given. Its table records about 7,000 distinct CDR3 sequences. This entry belongs to a study of human CD8 memory T cell subsets. This CDR3 spans 16 amino acids. Germline loops: CDR1 MDHEN, CDR2 SYDVKM. This receptor was taken from a human donor in good health. Sequenced input: CD8+ stem-like memory T cells (TSCM and TCM) sorted from PBMCs. Subset defined: stem-like memory CD8 T cells (TSTEM), CCR7+ PD-1- TIGIT-. The V gene is TRBV28, the J gene TRBJ2-5; TCRdb gives TRBD2 as the D gene, but with no DNA this cannot be confirmed. CDR3: CASSLRTSGSQETQYF.